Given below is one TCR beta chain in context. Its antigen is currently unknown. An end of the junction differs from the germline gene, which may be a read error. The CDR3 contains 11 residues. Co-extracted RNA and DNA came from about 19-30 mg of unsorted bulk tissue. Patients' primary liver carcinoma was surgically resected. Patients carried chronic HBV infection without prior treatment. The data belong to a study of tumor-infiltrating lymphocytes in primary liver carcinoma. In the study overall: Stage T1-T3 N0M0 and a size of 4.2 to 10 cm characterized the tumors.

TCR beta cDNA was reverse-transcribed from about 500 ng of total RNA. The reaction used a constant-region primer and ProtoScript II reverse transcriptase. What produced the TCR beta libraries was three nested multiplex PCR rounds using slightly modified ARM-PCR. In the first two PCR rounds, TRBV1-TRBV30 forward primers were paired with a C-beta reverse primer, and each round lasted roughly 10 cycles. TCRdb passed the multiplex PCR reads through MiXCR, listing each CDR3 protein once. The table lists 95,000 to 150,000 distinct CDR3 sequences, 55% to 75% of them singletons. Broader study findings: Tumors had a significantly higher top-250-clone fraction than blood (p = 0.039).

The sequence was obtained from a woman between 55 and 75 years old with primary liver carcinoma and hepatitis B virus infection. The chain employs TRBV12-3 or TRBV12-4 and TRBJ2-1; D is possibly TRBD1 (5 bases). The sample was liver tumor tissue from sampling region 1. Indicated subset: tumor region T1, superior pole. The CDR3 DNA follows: TGCGGCAGCAGTCGACAGCATGAGCAGTTCTTC. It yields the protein CGSSRQHEQFF.